These 19 T cell receptor beta chains were sequenced from one sample in a study of T cell changes during pregnancy in multiple sclerosis (dated by TCRdb to the late 2010s). The library was built by means of the immunoSEQ multiplex PCR assay. In its TCRdb copy, this immuneACCESS table keeps in-frame sequences only and misses some clones. Where compared with another copy, unresolved V genes explain less than half of these, and the others have no known cause. The sample data list fewer than 45,000 clones, and 80% to 95% of these were observed just once. The ten largest clones capture over 8% of the sample. The starting material was CD8+ T cells from peripheral blood mononuclear cells, obtained in the first trimester of pregnancy. These receptors all stem from a female donor with multiple sclerosis, enrolled in a pregnancy study.

The chain recombines TRBV5-1 with TRBJ2-5, with D possibly matching TRBD2 (5 bases). V dropped 4 bases and J dropped 2 bases, with 18 bases sitting between them. The CDR3 covers 16 residues. In germline, CDR1 is SGHRS, CDR2 YFSETQ. The CDR3 DNA follows: TGCGCCAGCAGCCTGGGTGGGAGCCCGCGACAAGAGACCCAGTACTTC. Translating gives CASSLGGSPRQETQYF.

This clone showed up just once. V is TRBV27 and J is TRBJ2-5; 9 bases are a match to TRBD1. Germline-derived CDR1 and CDR2 are MNHEY and SMNVEV (reference sequence). The CDR3 totals 15 residues. Trimming removed 8 bases from V and 5 bases from J; junction bases left unmatched: 12. The CDR3 reads CASWYSGTGRETQYF. Here the CDR3 DNA reads TGTGCCAGCTGGTACTCCGGGACAGGGAGGGAGACCCAGTACTTC.

This chain joins TRBV2 and TRBJ1-1; D not resolved. The germline V and J ends were trimmed by 1 base and 1 base, with 7 bases remaining between them. CDR1 SNHLY and CDR2 FYNNEI come from the germline V gene. This CDR3 spans 14 amino acids. The CDR3 nucleotides are TGTGCCAGCAGTGAAGGTTACAGGAACACTGAAGCTTTCTTT. Amino acid sequence: CASSEGYRNTEAFF.

The chain joins TRBV5-6 to TRBJ2-7; TRBD2 aligns across 10 bases. Germline assignment: CDR1 SGHDT and CDR2 YYEEEE. CDR3 length equals 16 residues. After removal of 3 bases from V and 1 base from J, the junction contained 7 bases not matched to a gene. The CDR3 DNA reads TGTGCCAGCAGCTCGGGAGTTAGCGGGAGGTCCTACGAGCAGTACTTC. This translates into CASSSGVSGRSYEQYF. The full variable domain, in which reference TRBV5-6 and TRBJ2-7 provide the parts outside the CDR3, is DAGVTQSPTHLIKTRGQQVTLRCSPKSGHDTVSWYQQALGQGPQFIFQYYEEEERQRGNFPDRFSGHQFPNYSSELNVNALLLGDSALYLCASSSGVSGRSYEQYFGPGTRLTVT.

The rearrangement joins TRBV27 to TRBJ2-1, with unresolved D. The CDR3 has 13 amino acids. The V end lost 1 base, the J end lost 14 bases, and 15 bases lay between the germline ends. CDR1 MNHEY and CDR2 SMNVEV come from the germline V gene (reference sequence). The chain's CDR3 is CASSLLGLQTEFF. The CDR3 region has the DNA TGTGCCAGCAGTTTATTGGGCCTCCAAACCGAGTTCTTC.

The chain uses TRBV7-7 and TRBJ2-2, with D uncertain. The CDR3 has 14 amino acids. V was clipped by 3 bases and J by 1 base, with 6 bases between them. Germline CDR1 reads SSHAT; CDR2 reads FNYEAQ (reference sequence). The CDR3 sequence: CASSFSLNTGELFF. CDR3 DNA sequence: TGTGCCAGCAGCTTCTCCTTGAACACCGGGGAGCTGTTTTTT.

The chain employs TRBV29-1 and TRBJ1-2; TRBD1 matches at 7 bases. This CDR3 spans 14 amino acids. The V segment lost 3 bases and the J segment 3 bases; nucleotides outside the gene matches: 7. Germline CDR1 SQVTM, CDR2 ANQGSEA. The CDR3 sequence: CSVERQGDYYGYTF. DNA for the CDR3: TGCAGCGTTGAGCGGCAGGGGGATTACTATGGCTACACCTTC.

This sequence joins TRBV5-1 and TRBJ2-1; 10 bases are a match to TRBD2. The CDR3 spans 15 residues. Germline loops: CDR1 SGHRS, CDR2 YFSETQ. The junction had 4 bases not matched to a gene; V was cut back by 2 bases and J by 5 bases. This CDR3 reads CASSFSGGPHNEQFF. The CDR3 DNA is TGCGCCAGCAGCTTTAGCGGGGGGCCCCACAATGAGCAGTTCTTC.

This sequence joins TRBV19 and TRBJ1-5; D unclear. CDR3 length equals 16 residues. V lost 3 bases, J lost 0 bases, and 12 bases lay in between. CDR1 is LNHDA and CDR2 is SQIVND in the germline V gene (reference sequence). The CDR3 loop reads CASSIFGQTSNQPQHF. As DNA, the CDR3 is TGTGCCAGTAGTATTTTTGGGCAGACTAGCAATCAGCCCCAGCATTTT.

The genes are TRBV27 and TRBJ1-1; 7 bases line up with TRBD1. The CDR3 has 16 amino acids. After removal of 7 bases from V and 1 base from J, the junction contained 12 bases not matched to a gene. Per germline, CDR1 MNHEY and CDR2 SMNVEV (reference sequence). The DNA of the CDR3 is TGTGCCAGCACCCCCGGGACAGCTTGGTGGAACACTGAAGCTTTCTTT. Translated, it gives CASTPGTAWWNTEAFF.

The chain uses TRBV5-8 and TRBJ1-5; D is unclear. V lost 2 bases and J 3 bases, leaving 9 bases between the germline ends. There are 14 residues in the CDR3. Per the germline V gene, CDR1 is SGHTS and CDR2 is YDEGEE. CDR3 DNA sequence: TGTGCCAGCAGCTTACTCGGGTACAATCAGCCCCAGCATTTT. Encoded protein: CASSLLGYNQPQHF.

The V gene is TRBV9, the J gene TRBJ2-7; D remains ambiguous. This CDR3 has 15 residues. The V end was cut by 0 bases, the J end by 1 base, with 11 bases between. The germline CDR1 and CDR2 sequences are SGDLS and YYNGEE. Written as DNA, the CDR3 is TGTGCCAGCAGCGTAGAAGGCGGCGCATCCTACGAGCAGTACTTC. It is translated as CASSVEGGASYEQYF.

In nucleotides, the CDR3 is TGCGCCAGCAGCCAAGGTTCTGGGACAGGGTTTCAGCCCCAGCATTTT. This encodes CASSQGSGTGFQPQHF. The chain is built from TRBV4-1 and TRBJ1-5; 9 bases map to TRBD1. The CDR3 covers 16 residues. Germline V lookup: CDR1 MGHRA, CDR2 YSYEKL. V dropped 1 base and J dropped 6; count of bases not matched to a gene: 7.

The chain combines TRBV9 with TRBJ1-5; unclear D gene. The CDR3 extends over 13 amino acids. With 0 bases removed from V and 6 bases from J, the gap between germline ends came to 7 bases. Per the germline V gene, CDR1 is SGDLS and CDR2 is YYNGEE. The CDR3 sequence is CASSVVSGQPQHF. The CDR3 DNA reads TGTGCCAGCAGCGTAGTTTCCGGTCAGCCCCAGCATTTT.

The chain combines TRBV5-1 with TRBJ2-5; 11 positions match TRBD2. V was clipped by 0 bases and J by 4 bases; unmatched bases: 5. This CDR3 is built from 16 residues. Germline CDR1 and CDR2: SGHRS and YFSETQ. The CDR3 loop is CASSLVVAGGAETQYF. DNA for the CDR3: TGCGCCAGCAGCTTGGTAGTAGCGGGAGGGGCAGAGACCCAGTACTTC.

The chain employs TRBV7-6 and TRBJ2-2; D ambiguous. Germline CDR1 is SGHVS and CDR2 is FNYEAQ. The CDR3 spans 14 residues. The V and J ends lost 5 bases and 7 bases respectively, with 14 bases between them. The CDR3 region has the DNA TGTGCCAGCAGCCCCTCTACAGCCATCGGGGAGCTGTTTTTT. Translation: CASSPSTAIGELFF.

CDR3 residues: CASSPDTAYEQYF. The CDR3 DNA reads as TGTGCCAGTAGTCCAGATACAGCCTACGAGCAGTACTTC. V usage is TRBV19 and J usage is TRBJ2-7; no reliable D call. The CDR3 loop spans 13 amino acids. The germline gives CDR1 LNHDA, CDR2 SQIVND (reference sequence). The V gene lost 5 bases and the J gene lost 2 bases, with 10 bases spanning the gap.

This clone was detected once. V usage is TRBV13 and J usage is TRBJ2-3; a weak D match, TRBD2 (6 bases). Deletions cut 5 bases from V and 0 bases from J, with 9 bases between. The CDR3 extends over 14 amino acids. In germline, CDR1 is PRHDT, CDR2 FYEKMQ (reference sequence). CDR3 coding DNA: TGTGCCAGCAGCCCGGGACTCAGCACAGATACGCAGTATTTT. Translation: CASSPGLSTDTQYF.

The table lists this clone with a few counts. This specimen includes other DNA sequences encoding the same CDR3. The V gene is TRBV19, the J gene TRBJ2-1, with 10 bases fitting TRBD2. Germline assignment: CDR1 LNHDA and CDR2 SQIVND (reference sequence). The CDR3 sequence is 15 residues long. The V segment lost 2 bases and the J segment 6 bases; nucleotides outside the gene matches: 4. The CDR3 DNA follows: TGTGCCAGTAGTATATCTAGCGGGGGCCCCAATGAGCAGTTCTTC. Translation gives CASSISSGGPNEQFF.